This TCR beta chain came from a study of shared clonotypes between healthy human individuals. The method was immunoSEQ multiplex PCR; TCRdb's version includes in-frame clones alone and lacks a portion of them. The sample has 2,100,000 or so clones, about 94% seen once. The CDR3 is made up of 15 amino acids. The germline V and J ends were trimmed by 3 bases and 4 bases, with 16 bases remaining between them. The germline V gene encodes CDR1 SGHRS and CDR2 YFSETQ. General study results and limits: On the whole, naive subsets had larger estimated richness than memory subsets had.

Remarks on this clone: Its antigen is still unknown.

This chain links TRBV5-1 with TRBJ1-1; weak D call: TRBD1 (6 bases). The TCR originated in a man aged 18 to 30 in good health. What was sequenced was naive CD4+ T cells sorted from blood. Subset specified: CD45RA+ positively selected. The CDR3 protein is CASSSRQASSTEAFF. In DNA form, the CDR3 reads TGCGCCAGCAGCTCCCGACAGGCTTCTAGCACTGAAGCTTTCTTT. Combining the CDR3 with reference TRBV5-1 and TRBJ1-1 gives the whole variable domain KAGVTQTPRYLIKTRGQQVTLSCSPISGHRSVSWYQQTPGQGLQFLFEYFSETQRNKGNFPGRFSGRQFSNSRSEMNVSTLELGDSALYLCASSSRQASSTEAFFGQGTRLTVV.